This is a list of T cell receptor beta chains from one sample in a study of vaccination effects on CD4 cells after COVID-19. No antigen has been assigned to these receptors. Data came from immunoSEQ multiplex PCR; TCRdb stores just in-frame clones and leaves some out. The top ten hold roughly a tenth of the sample, which has 73,000 or so clones, around 76% seen once. The sample in question was CD4+ T cells from PBMCs cultured with SARS-CoV-2 spike peptides, obtained before COVID-19 vaccination. Source of these receptors: a human donor who received a COVID-19 vaccine. Each CDR3 is given with its conserved first and last residue. Fields, in order: J gene, V gene, CDR3 length, CDR3 protein.

TRBJ2-6,TRBV6-5,15,CASSRWSSGANVLTF
TRBJ1-6,TRBV30,14,CAWDRDRANSPLHF
TRBJ2-5,TRBV7-9,14,CASSWTGRGETQYF
TRBJ1-1,TRBV21-1,14,CASSGGKTGPEAFF
TRBJ1-1,TRBV4-1,14,CASRGPTMNTEAFF
TRBJ2-3,TRBV18,17,CASSPPWGAPHTDTQYF
TRBJ2-2,TRBV5-1,15,CASSYDRGNTGELFF
TRBJ2-5,TRBV6-2/TRBV6-3,14,CASSYLGPGETQYF
TRBJ2-3,TRBV7-2,17,CASSLVGYLALTDTQYF
TRBJ1-5,TRBV25-1,14,CASSEYIGDQPQHF
TRBJ2-5,TRBV18,14,CASSSTGARETQYF
TRBJ2-5,TRBV5-4,14,CASSGLGGGETQYF
TRBJ1-2,TRBV7-2,13,CASSPQENYGYTF
TRBJ1-5,TRBV6-2/TRBV6-3,14,CASNPDRDNQPQHF
TRBJ2-5,TRBV2,12,CASRQSGGAQYF
TRBJ1-2,TRBV5-1,16,CASSSLPRGQDYGYTF
TRBJ2-3,TRBV25-1,16,CASSEGLALSTDTQYF
TRBJ2-2,TRBV30,15,CAGNPGFANTGELFF
TRBJ1-1,TRBV5-1,18,CASNLTPGTGGGDTEAFF
TRBJ2-1,TRBV9,17,CASSVIPHTRDHNEQFF